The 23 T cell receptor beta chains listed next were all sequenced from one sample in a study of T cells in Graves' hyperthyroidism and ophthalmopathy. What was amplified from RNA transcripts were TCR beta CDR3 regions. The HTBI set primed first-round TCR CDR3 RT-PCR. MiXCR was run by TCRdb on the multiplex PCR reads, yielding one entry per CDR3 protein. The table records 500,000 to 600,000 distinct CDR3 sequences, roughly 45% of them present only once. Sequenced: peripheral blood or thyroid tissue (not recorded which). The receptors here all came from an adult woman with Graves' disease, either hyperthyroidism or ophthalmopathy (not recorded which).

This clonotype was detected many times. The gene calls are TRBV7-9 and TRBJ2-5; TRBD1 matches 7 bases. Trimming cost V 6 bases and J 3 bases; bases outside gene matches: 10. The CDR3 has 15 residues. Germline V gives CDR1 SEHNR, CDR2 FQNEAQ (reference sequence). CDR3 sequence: CASRPAGGRKETQYF. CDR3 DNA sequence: TGTGCCAGCAGGCCCGCAGGGGGAAGGAAAGAGACCCAGTACTTC.

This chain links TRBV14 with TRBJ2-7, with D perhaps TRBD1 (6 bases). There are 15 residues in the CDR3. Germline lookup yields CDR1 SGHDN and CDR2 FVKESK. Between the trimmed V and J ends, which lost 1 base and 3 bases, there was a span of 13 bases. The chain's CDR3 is CASSQGRTDFYEQYF. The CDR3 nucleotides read TGTGCCAGCAGCCAAGGGAGGACAGACTTCTACGAGCAGTACTTC.

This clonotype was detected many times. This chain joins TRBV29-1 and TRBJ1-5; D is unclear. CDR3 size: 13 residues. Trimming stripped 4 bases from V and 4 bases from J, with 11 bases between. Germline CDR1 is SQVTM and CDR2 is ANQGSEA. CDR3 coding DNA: TGCAGCGTTGTGTTGGCAGGTAATCAGCCCCAGCATTTT. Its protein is CSVVLAGNQPQHF.

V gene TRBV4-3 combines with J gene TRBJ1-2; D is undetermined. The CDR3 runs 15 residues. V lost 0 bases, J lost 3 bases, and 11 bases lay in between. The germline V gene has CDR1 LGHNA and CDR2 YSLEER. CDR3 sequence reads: CASSQDIQTDYGYTF. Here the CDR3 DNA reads TGCGCCAGCAGCCAAGATATACAGACCGACTATGGCTACACCTTC.

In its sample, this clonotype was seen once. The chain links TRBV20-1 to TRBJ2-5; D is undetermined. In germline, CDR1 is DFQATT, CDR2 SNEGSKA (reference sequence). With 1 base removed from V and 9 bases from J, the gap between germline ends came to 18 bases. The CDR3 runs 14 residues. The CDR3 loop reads CSARALSWGQPQYF. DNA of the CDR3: TGCAGTGCTAGAGCTTTAAGTTGGGGTCAGCCCCAGTACTTC.

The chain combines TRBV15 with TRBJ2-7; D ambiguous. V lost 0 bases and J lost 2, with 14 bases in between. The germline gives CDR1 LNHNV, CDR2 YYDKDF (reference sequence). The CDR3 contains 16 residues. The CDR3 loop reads CATSRDSLTETYEQYF. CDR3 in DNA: TGTGCCACCAGCAGAGATTCCTTGACTGAGACCTACGAGCAGTACTTC.

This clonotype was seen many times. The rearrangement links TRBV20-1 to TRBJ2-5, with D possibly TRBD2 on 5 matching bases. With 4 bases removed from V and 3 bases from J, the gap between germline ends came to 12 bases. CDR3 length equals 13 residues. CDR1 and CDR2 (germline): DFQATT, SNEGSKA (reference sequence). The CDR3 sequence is CSANRRGEETQYF. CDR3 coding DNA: TGCAGTGCTAACCGCCGGGGTGAAGAGACCCAGTACTTC.

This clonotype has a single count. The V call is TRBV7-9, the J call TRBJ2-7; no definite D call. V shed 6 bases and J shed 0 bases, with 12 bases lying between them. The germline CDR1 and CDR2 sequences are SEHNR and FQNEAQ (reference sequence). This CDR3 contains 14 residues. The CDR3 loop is CASSAQAPSYEQYF. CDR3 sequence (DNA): TGTGCCAGCAGTGCCCAGGCGCCCTCCTACGAGCAGTACTTC.

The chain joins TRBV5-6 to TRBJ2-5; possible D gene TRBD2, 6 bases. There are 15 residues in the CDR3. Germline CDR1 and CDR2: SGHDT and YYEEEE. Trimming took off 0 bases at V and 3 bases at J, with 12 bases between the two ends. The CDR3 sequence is CASSLGSGGEETQYF. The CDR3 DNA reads TGTGCCAGCAGCTTGGGGTCCGGAGGGGAAGAGACCCAGTACTTC. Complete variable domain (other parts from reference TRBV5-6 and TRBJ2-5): DAGVTQSPTHLIKTRGQQVTLRCSPKSGHDTVSWYQQALGQGPQFIFQYYEEEERQRGNFPDRFSGHQFPNYSSELNVNALLLGDSALYLCASSLGSGGEETQYFGPGTRLLVL.

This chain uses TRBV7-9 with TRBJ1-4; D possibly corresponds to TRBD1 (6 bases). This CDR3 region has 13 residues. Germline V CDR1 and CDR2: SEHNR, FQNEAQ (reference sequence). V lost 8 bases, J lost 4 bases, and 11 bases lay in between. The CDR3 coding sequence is TGTGCCAGCGAACAGGGCTTTAATGAAAAACTGTTTTTT. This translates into CASEQGFNEKLFF.

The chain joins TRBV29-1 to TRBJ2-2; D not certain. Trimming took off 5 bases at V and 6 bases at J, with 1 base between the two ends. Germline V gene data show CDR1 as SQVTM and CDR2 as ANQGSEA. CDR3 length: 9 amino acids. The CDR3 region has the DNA TGCAGCGTTCCCGGGGAGCTGTTTTTT. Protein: CSVPGELFF.

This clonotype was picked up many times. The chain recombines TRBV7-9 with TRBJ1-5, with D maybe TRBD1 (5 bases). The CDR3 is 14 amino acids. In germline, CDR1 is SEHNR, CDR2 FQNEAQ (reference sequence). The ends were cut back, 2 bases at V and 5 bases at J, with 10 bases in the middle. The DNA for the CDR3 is TGTGCCAGCAGCTTAATGGGGGTGGATCAGCCCCAGCATTTT. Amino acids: CASSLMGVDQPQHF.

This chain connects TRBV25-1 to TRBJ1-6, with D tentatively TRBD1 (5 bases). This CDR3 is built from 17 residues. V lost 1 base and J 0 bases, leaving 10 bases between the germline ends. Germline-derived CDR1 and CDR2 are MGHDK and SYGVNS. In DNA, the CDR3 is TGTGCCAGCAGTGAATTCGTGCAGGGCTCCTATAATTCACCCCTCCACTTT. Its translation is CASSEFVQGSYNSPLHF.

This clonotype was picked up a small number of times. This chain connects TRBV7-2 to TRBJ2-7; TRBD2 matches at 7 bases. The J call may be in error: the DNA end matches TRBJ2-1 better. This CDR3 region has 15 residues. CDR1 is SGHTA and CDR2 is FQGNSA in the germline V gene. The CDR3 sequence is CASRPGGKPWNEQFF. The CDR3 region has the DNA TGTGCCAGCCGGCCGGGGGGAAAGCCATGGAATGAGCAGTTCTTC.

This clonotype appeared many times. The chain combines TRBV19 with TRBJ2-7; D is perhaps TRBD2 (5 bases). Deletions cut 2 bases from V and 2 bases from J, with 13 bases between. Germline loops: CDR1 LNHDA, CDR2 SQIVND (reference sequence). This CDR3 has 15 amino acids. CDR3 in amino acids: CASSITGSSPYEQYF. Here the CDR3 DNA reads TGTGCCAGTAGTATAACGGGATCCAGCCCCTACGAGCAGTACTTC.

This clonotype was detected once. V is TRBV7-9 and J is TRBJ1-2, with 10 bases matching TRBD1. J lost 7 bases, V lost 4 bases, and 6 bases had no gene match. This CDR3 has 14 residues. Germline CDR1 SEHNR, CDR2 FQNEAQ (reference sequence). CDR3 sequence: CASSSGQGLGGYTF. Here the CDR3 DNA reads TGTGCCAGCAGCTCGGGACAGGGGTTGGGTGGCTACACCTTC.

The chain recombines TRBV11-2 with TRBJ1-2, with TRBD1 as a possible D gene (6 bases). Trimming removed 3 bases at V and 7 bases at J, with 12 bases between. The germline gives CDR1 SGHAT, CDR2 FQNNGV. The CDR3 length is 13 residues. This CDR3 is CASSLSQGFGYTF. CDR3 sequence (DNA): TGTGCCAGCAGCTTGAGTCAGGGGTTTGGCTACACCTTC.

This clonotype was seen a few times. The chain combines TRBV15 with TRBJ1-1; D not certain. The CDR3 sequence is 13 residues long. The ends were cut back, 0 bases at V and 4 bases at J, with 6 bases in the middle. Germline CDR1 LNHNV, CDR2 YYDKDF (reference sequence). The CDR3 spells CATSRDRITEAFF. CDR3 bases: TGTGCCACCAGCAGAGATCGGATCACTGAAGCTTTCTTT. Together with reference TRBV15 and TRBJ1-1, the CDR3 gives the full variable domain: DAMVIQNPRYQVTQFGKPVTLSCSQTLNHNVMYWYQQKSSQAPKLLFHYYDKDFNNEADTPDNFQSRRPNTSFCFLDIRSPGLGDTAMYLCATSRDRITEAFFGQGTRLTVV.

This CDR3 is CAISYQGVWTEAFF. CDR3 nucleotide sequence: TGTGCCATCAGCTATCAGGGGGTTTGGACTGAAGCTTTCTTT. The chain is built from TRBV6-6 and TRBJ1-1; 7 nucleotides line up with TRBD1. The CDR3 loop spans 14 amino acids. The V segment lost 10 bases and the J segment 5 bases; nucleotides outside the gene matches: 13. The germline gives CDR1 MNHNY, CDR2 SVGAGI (reference sequence).

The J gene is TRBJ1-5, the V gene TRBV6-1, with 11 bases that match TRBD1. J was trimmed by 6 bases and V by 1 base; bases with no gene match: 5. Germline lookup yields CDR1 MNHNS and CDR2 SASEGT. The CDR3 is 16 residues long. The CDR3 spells CASSEGAGTGGQPQHF. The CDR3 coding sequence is TGTGCCAGCAGTGAAGGGGCCGGGACAGGGGGTCAGCCCCAGCATTTT.

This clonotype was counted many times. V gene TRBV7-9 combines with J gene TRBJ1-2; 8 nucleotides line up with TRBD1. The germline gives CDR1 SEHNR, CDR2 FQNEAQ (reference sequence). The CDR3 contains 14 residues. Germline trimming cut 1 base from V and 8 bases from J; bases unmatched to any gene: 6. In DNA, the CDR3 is TGTGCCAGCAGCTTAGGACAGGGGACTTGGGGCTACACCTTC. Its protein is CASSLGQGTWGYTF. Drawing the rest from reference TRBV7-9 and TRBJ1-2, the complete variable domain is DTGVSQNPRHKITKRGQNVTFRCDPISEHNRLYWYRQTLGQGPEFLTYFQNEAQLEKSRLLSDRFSAERPKGSFSTLEIQRTEQGDSAMYLCASSLGQGTWGYTFGSGTRLTVV.

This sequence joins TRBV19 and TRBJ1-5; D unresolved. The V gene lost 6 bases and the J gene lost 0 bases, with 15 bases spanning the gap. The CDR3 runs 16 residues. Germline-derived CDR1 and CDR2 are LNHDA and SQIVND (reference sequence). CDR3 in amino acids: CASRRTARGSNQPQHF. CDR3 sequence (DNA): TGTGCCAGTAGAAGGACCGCCCGGGGTAGCAATCAGCCCCAGCATTTT. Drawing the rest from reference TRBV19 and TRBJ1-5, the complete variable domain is DGGITQSPKYLFRKEGQNVTLSCEQNLNHDAMYWYRQDPGQGLRLIYYSQIVNDFQKGDIAEGYSVSREKKESFPLTVTSAQKNPTAFYLCASRRTARGSNQPQHFGDGTRLSIL.

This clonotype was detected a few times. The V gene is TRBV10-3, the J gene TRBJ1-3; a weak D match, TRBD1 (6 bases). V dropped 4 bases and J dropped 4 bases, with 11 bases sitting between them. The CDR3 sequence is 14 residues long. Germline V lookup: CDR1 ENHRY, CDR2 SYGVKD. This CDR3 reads CAISAQGSGNTIYF. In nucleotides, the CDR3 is TGTGCCATCAGTGCGCAGGGGTCCGGAAACACCATATATTTT.